Each of the 29 T cell receptor beta chains below was sequenced from the same sample in a study of human T cells and chemical hapten exposure. Each CDR3 protein gets one entry after TCRdb re-called the RACE reads with MiXCR. The sample includes fewer than 400,000 distinct CDR3 sequences, about 7% of them seen just once. Time point of the sample: patch test 1, 2 weeks after DPC sensitization. Noted treatment: therapeutic diphenylcyclopropenone sensitization with weekly scalp DPC. The sequencing used whole blood, collected in connection with sensitization to the hapten diphenylcyclopropenone (DPC). The receptors shown here come from a woman aged 18-29 years with alopecia areata. Some clones in this sample may be carry-over from other donors' samples.

The sample holds a few counts of this clonotype. V gene TRBV7-2 combines with J gene TRBJ2-1; TRBD2 is a possible D gene (5 bases). The CDR3 loop spans 19 amino acids. Germline lookup yields CDR1 SGHTA and CDR2 FQGNSA. V was trimmed by 5 bases and J by 0 bases, leaving 23 bases between them. The CDR3: CASSPTRAGRISSYNEQFF. For the CDR3, the DNA is TGTGCCAGCAGCCCAACCCGCGCGGGCCGTATTAGCTCCTACAATGAGCAGTTCTTC.

This chain connects TRBV7-2 to TRBJ2-7, with TRBD2 identical over 10 bases. Germline V gene sequence: CDR1 SGHTA, CDR2 FQGNSA. The CDR3 consists of 14 residues. V lost 7 bases, J lost 3 bases, and 6 bases stayed unmatched. The CDR3 protein is CASTPSGGIYEQYF. In DNA form, the CDR3 reads TGTGCCAGCACTCCTAGCGGGGGAATCTACGAGCAGTACTTC. The full variable domain, in which reference TRBV7-2 and TRBJ2-7 provide the parts outside the CDR3, is GAGVSQSPSNKVTEKGKDVELRCDPISGHTALYWYRQSLGQGLEFLIYFQGNSAPDKSGLPSDRFSAERTGGSVSTLTIQRTQQEDSAVYLCASTPSGGIYEQYFGPGTRLTVT.

The chain links TRBV6-2 or TRBV6-3 to TRBJ2-3, with no clear D. The V gene lost 2 bases and the J gene lost 1 base, with 16 bases spanning the gap. The CDR3 has 17 residues. The V gene's germline CDR1 is MNHEY and CDR2 SVGEGT. CDR3 sequence: CASSYRPVVQRTDTQYF. The CDR3, as DNA: TGTGCCAGCAGTTACCGCCCCGTCGTACAACGCACAGATACGCAGTATTTT.

The table lists this clonotype with many counts. The chain couples TRBV12-3 or TRBV12-4 to TRBJ2-3; TRBD1 matches at 8 bases. V was pared by 3 bases and J by 2 bases, with 4 bases of the junction left unmatched. The CDR3 runs 15 residues. For the CDR3, the DNA is TGTGCCAGCAGTTTCTCAGGGGGCAACACAGATACGCAGTATTTT. The encoded protein is CASSFSGGNTDTQYF.

This rearrangement joins TRBV2 to TRBJ1-1; no reliable D call. The ends were cut back, 4 bases at V and 4 bases at J, with 7 bases in the middle. Germline CDR1 SNHLY, CDR2 FYNNEI. The CDR3 has 12 residues. Here the CDR3 reads CASSAEGTEAFF. CDR3 DNA sequence: TGTGCCAGCAGTGCGGAGGGCACTGAAGCTTTCTTT.

This CDR3 is CSAERGLYNEQFF. The DNA for the CDR3 is TGCAGCGCCGAGCGGGGCCTCTACAATGAGCAGTTCTTC. The V call is TRBV29-1, the J call TRBJ2-1; 7 bases fit TRBD2. CDR3 length: 13 amino acids. Germline CDR1 reads SQVTM; CDR2 reads ANQGSEA. The J segment lost 3 bases and the V segment lost 7 bases, leaving 6 bases of the junction unmatched.

The V call is TRBV4-2, the J call TRBJ1-1; 7 nucleotides line up with TRBD1. The junction had 10 bases not matched to a gene; V was cut back by 1 base and J by 8 bases. The germline V gene encodes CDR1 LGHNA and CDR2 YNFKEQ. There are 15 residues in the CDR3. The CDR3 DNA sequence: TGTGCCAGCAGCCAAGTTCTGAGGGGGCGTCAAGAAGCTTTCTTT. Residues: CASSQVLRGRQEAFF.

V is TRBV7-3 and J is TRBJ1-5, with unresolved D. The V end was cut by 2 bases, the J end by 8 bases, with 7 bases between. Germline loops: CDR1 SGHTA, CDR2 FQGTGA. The length of the CDR3 is 12 residues. The chain's CDR3 is CASSLLLKPQHF. CDR3 sequence (DNA): TGTGCCAGCAGCTTACTCTTGAAGCCCCAGCATTTT.

The sample holds a few counts of this clonotype. J is TRBJ1-4 and V is TRBV6-2 or TRBV6-3; TRBD1 agrees at 8 bases. The CDR3 contains 13 residues. V lost 8 bases, J lost 7 bases, and 6 bases stayed unmatched. CDR1 and CDR2 from the germline V gene are MNHEY and SVGEGT. The CDR3 loop reads CASQPGQAEKLFF. The CDR3 DNA reads as TGTGCCAGCCAACCGGGACAGGCTGAAAAACTGTTTTTT.

A word on this clonotype: This may stem from a read error, because a much larger clone lies one nucleotide away. The chain carries TRBV10-3 and TRBJ1-1, with a tentative D call TRBD1 (6 bases). CDR3 size: 14 residues. Germline loops: CDR1 ENHRY, CDR2 SYGVKD. CDR3 sequence reads: CTIFTGGTDTEAFF. The CDR3 DNA sequence: TGTACCATCTTTACGGGGGGCACTGACACTGAAGCTTTCTTT.

This clonotype was counted at least ten times. J is TRBJ2-3 and V is TRBV18; either TRBD1 or TRBD2 may supply D (5 bases each). Germline CDR1 KGHSH, CDR2 LQKENI. The CDR3 covers 15 residues. Between the trimmed V and J ends, which lost 1 base and 6 bases, there was a span of 14 bases. This CDR3 is CASSPRNGARDTQYF. CDR3 in DNA: TGTGCCAGCTCACCACGGAACGGGGCCAGGGATACGCAGTATTTT.

This clonotype appeared a single time. The genes are TRBV6-5 and TRBJ1-5, with a possible D match to TRBD1 (5 bases). Germline CDR1 MNHEY, CDR2 SVGAGI. V gave up 2 bases and J gave up 2 bases, with 13 bases separating them. The length of the CDR3 is 16 residues. CDR3 in DNA: TGTGCCAGCAGTTACGGGGGTGGCGTTGGCAATCAGCCCCAGCATTTT. Amino acids: CASSYGGGVGNQPQHF.

V and J are TRBV20-1 and TRBJ1-4; the D gene is possibly TRBD1 (5 bases). In germline, CDR1 is DFQATT, CDR2 SNEGSKA (reference sequence). This CDR3 has 15 amino acids. V gave up 1 base and J gave up 8 bases, with 17 bases separating them. For the CDR3, the DNA is TGCAGTGCTAGAGCCTCTCGTAGTTGGGGCGAAAAACTGTTTTTT. As protein: CSARASRSWGEKLFF.

The chain uses TRBV29-1 and TRBJ1-1; the D gene is possibly TRBD1 (5 bases). Germline V lookup: CDR1 SQVTM, CDR2 ANQGSEA. Trimming cost V 4 bases and J 2 bases, with 8 bases left between them. This CDR3 contains 12 residues. In DNA form, the CDR3 reads TGCAGCGTTGTTGGGGCTAACACTGAAGCTTTCTTT. Translating it yields CSVVGANTEAFF.

This clonotype was counted only a few times. The V and J genes are TRBV7-2 and TRBJ1-2; D perhaps matches TRBD1 (6 bases). CDR1 is SGHTA, CDR2 FQGNSA, per germline. The V end lost 8 bases, the J end lost 3 bases, and 16 bases lay between the germline ends. The CDR3 is 14 amino acids. The CDR3 nucleotides read TGTGCCAGCGGAAGACAGGATGCGGACTATGGCTACACCTTC. Protein product: CASGRQDADYGYTF. The variable domain in full, completed from reference TRBV7-2 and TRBJ1-2, reads GAGVSQSPSNKVTEKGKDVELRCDPISGHTALYWYRQSLGQGLEFLIYFQGNSAPDKSGLPSDRFSAERTGGSVSTLTIQRTQQEDSAVYLCASGRQDADYGYTFGSGTRLTVV.

This clonotype was counted a few times. The chain carries TRBV28 and TRBJ1-5, with D unclear. CDR1 is MDHEN, CDR2 SYDVKM, per germline. Trimming pared 10 bases from V and 9 bases from J, leaving 22 bases between. This CDR3 region has 14 residues. As DNA, the CDR3 is TGTGCCACCAGAGACCCGGACTGGGAAGGGCCCCAGCATTTT. This codes for CATRDPDWEGPQHF.

This clonotype has more than one count but fewer than ten. This chain links TRBV20-1 with TRBJ1-2; D unclear. The CDR3 totals 15 residues. Per the germline V gene, CDR1 is DFQATT and CDR2 is SNEGSKA (reference sequence). Trimming removed 0 bases from V and 3 bases from J, with 14 bases in between. The CDR3 here is CSARDREGEHYGYTF. The CDR3 DNA reads TGCAGTGCTAGAGATCGGGAGGGAGAACACTATGGCTACACCTTC.

Many counts were recorded for this clonotype. The chain carries TRBV21-1 and TRBJ1-2. TRBV21-1 has pseudogene status. The CDR3 runs to 15 residues. CDR3 DNA: TGTGCCAGCAGCAAAGCGCGTATAGCTAACTATGGCTACACCTTC. Translation gives CASSKARIANYGYTF.

This clonotype was seen a handful of times. V gene TRBV5-1 combines with J gene TRBJ2-3; a possible D gene is TRBD2 (6 bases). The CDR3 contains 15 residues. V was shortened by 0 bases and J by 2 bases, with 10 bases between the two germline ends. Per the germline V gene, CDR1 is SGHRS and CDR2 is YFSETQ. In DNA, the CDR3 is TGCGCCAGCAGCTTGGTGCCGGGAGACACAGATACGCAGTATTTT. This gives the protein CASSLVPGDTDTQYF.

This clonotype was detected many times. The rearrangement joins TRBV6-5 to TRBJ1-6; 8 nucleotides agree with TRBD1. Trimming at V came to 2 bases and at J to 6 bases, leaving 3 bases not matched to a gene. This CDR3 is 15 amino acids long. Germline lookup yields CDR1 MNHEY and CDR2 SVGAGI. CDR3: CASSYRQGSNSPLHF. In DNA form, the CDR3 reads TGTGCCAGCAGTTACCGACAGGGGAGTAATTCACCCCTCCACTTT.

This clonotype was recorded a few times. The gene calls are TRBV3-1 and TRBJ2-6; no firm D call. Germline V CDR1 and CDR2: LGHDT, YNNKEL (reference sequence). CDR3 length equals 15 residues. With 0 bases removed from V and 1 base from J, the gap between germline ends came to 4 bases. The CDR3 nucleotides read TGTGCCAGCAGCCAAGATTTATCTGGGGCCAACGTCCTGACTTTC. This encodes CASSQDLSGANVLTF.

Only a few counts were recorded for this clonotype. This CDR3 is CASSLALGGREKLFF. CDR3 bases: TGTGCCAGCAGTTTAGCGCTAGGGGGCCGTGAAAAACTGTTTTTT. This chain links TRBV12-3 or TRBV12-4 with TRBJ1-4; 7 nucleotides align to TRBD1. V trimming: 0 bases; J trimming: 7 bases; junction bases outside the gene matches: 5. The CDR3 length is 15 residues.

V and J are TRBV6-5 and TRBJ1-1, with 8 bases identical to TRBD1. V dropped 4 bases and J dropped 2; count of bases not matched to a gene: 6. The CDR3 is 15 amino acids. Germline CDR1 is MNHEY and CDR2 is SVGAGI. The CDR3 loop reads CASSLTGTGNTEAFF. The CDR3 nucleotides read TGTGCCAGCAGTTTGACCGGGACAGGCAACACTGAAGCTTTCTTT.

This clonotype was observed a few times. The chain combines TRBV5-4 with TRBJ1-2, with TRBD1 identical over 9 bases. CDR3 length: 16 residues. Germline trimming cut 4 bases from V and 6 bases from J; bases unmatched to any gene: 13. The germline V gene encodes CDR1 SGHNT and CDR2 YYREEE (reference sequence). The CDR3 DNA reads TGTGCCAGCAGCCCAACCGGGACAGGGTGGACCCATGGCTACACCTTC. It translates to CASSPTGTGWTHGYTF. Full variable domain (missing parts from reference TRBV5-4 and TRBJ1-2): ETGVTQSPTHLIKTRGQQVTLRCSSQSGHNTVSWYQQALGQGPQFIFQYYREEENGRGNFPPRFSGLQFPNYSSELNVNALELDDSALYLCASSPTGTGWTHGYTFGSGTRLTVV.

There are many counts of this clonotype. The genes are TRBV12-3 or TRBV12-4 and TRBJ2-7; 12 bases are shared with TRBD2. The length of the CDR3 is 14 residues. J lost 4 bases, V lost 3 bases, and 1 base had no gene match. CDR3 sequence reads: CASSFGLAGYEQYF. The CDR3 DNA reads TGTGCCAGCAGTTTCGGACTAGCGGGGTACGAGCAGTACTTC.

This clonotype has just a few counts. The V and J genes are TRBV27 and TRBJ1-1; unclear D gene. This CDR3 has 15 residues. Germline CDR1 reads MNHEY; CDR2 reads SMNVEV (reference sequence). The ends were cut back, 6 bases at V and 2 bases at J, with 16 bases in the middle. CDR3 DNA sequence: TGTGCCAGCAGAACACCCAACGGGCCAAACACTGAAGCTTTCTTT. Amino acids: CASRTPNGPNTEAFF.

There are many counts of this clonotype. J is TRBJ1-5 and V is TRBV12-3 or TRBV12-4, with D possibly being TRBD1 (6 bases). The CDR3 is made up of 12 amino acids. V was cut by 5 bases and J by 11 bases, with 13 bases left in between. The CDR3 sequence: CASSDRSGAQHF. For the CDR3, the DNA is TGTGCCAGCAGTGACAGGTCAGGGGCCCAGCATTTT.

This clonotype appeared a few times. V is TRBV6-5 and J is TRBJ2-7; perhaps TRBD1 as D (5 bases). The CDR3 is 12 amino acids. The germline V and J ends were trimmed by 2 bases and 7 bases, with 9 bases remaining between them. From germline, CDR1 is MNHEY and CDR2 SVGAGI. The CDR3 DNA follows: TGTGCCAGCAGTTACAGGGGTGGTGAGCAGTACTTC. As protein: CASSYRGGEQYF.

About this clonotype: The junction does not match germline at one end; this may be a read error. The V and J genes are TRBV3-1 and TRBJ2-5, with 8 bases lining up with TRBD1. CDR3 length: 11 amino acids. CDR1 LGHDT and CDR2 YNNKEL come from the germline V gene (reference sequence). The CDR3 sequence is CASSQAGGDHF. In nucleotides, the CDR3 is TGTGCCAGCAGCCAAGCAGGGGGCGACCACTTC.